The 10 T cell receptor beta chains below all came from one sample that was sequenced in a study of beta chain features in type 1 diabetes. Of the isolated RNA, all was reverse transcribed, and so the sequenced material was expressed TCRB transcripts. Measured with immunoSEQ multiplex PCR; TCRdb has only the in-frame clones, and not every one. The top ten clones hold around 0.44% of a sample with fewer than 400,000 clones, roughly 8% of them seen once. Sequencing was done on a sample of central memory CD4+ T cells from blood. Every receptor here comes from a young woman in good health.

This sequence joins TRBV4-2 and TRBJ2-5; D tentatively fits TRBD1 or TRBD2 (5 bases each). The V gene's germline CDR1 is LGHNA and CDR2 YNFKEQ. CDR3 size: 14 residues. V was cut by 1 base and J by 5 bases, with 11 bases left in between. The CDR3 region has the DNA TGTGCCAGCAGCCAAGGGGACGGGGCGGAGACCCAGTACTTC. Its translation: CASSQGDGAETQYF.

This clone was seen ten or more times. The chain joins TRBV7-8 to TRBJ2-3; D might be TRBD2 (7 bases). Trimming removed 1 base at V and 1 base at J, with 12 bases between. CDR1 and CDR2 from the germline V gene are SGHVS and FQNEAQ. This CDR3 is built from 16 residues. Here the CDR3 DNA reads TGTGCCAGCAGCTTAGTTGGGGGGGCAGGCACAGATACGCAGTATTTT. Its translation is CASSLVGGAGTDTQYF.

This clone was picked up a small number of times. The chain joins TRBV19 to TRBJ2-7; the match to TRBD2 covers 12 bases. With V trimmed by 2 bases and J by 0 bases, 2 bases remained unmatched. Per germline, CDR1 LNHDA and CDR2 SQIVND (reference sequence). The CDR3 extends over 16 amino acids. The CDR3 is CASSILAGGGSYEQYF. The CDR3 DNA reads TGTGCCAGTAGTATACTAGCGGGAGGGGGCTCCTACGAGCAGTACTTC.

This clone occurred a few times. This chain uses TRBV6-5 with TRBJ2-1; weak D call: TRBD2 (5 bases). This CDR3 is built from 13 residues. V lost 6 bases and J 7 bases, leaving 13 bases between the germline ends. Germline V gene data show CDR1 as MNHEY and CDR2 as SVGAGI. In DNA form, the CDR3 reads TGTGCCAGCAGCCTACAGCGGAGTAATGAGCAGTTCTTC. As protein: CASSLQRSNEQFF.

The chain's CDR3 is CASSDKKGLAGTYNEQFF. The CDR3 DNA sequence: TGTGCCAGCAGTGACAAGAAAGGACTAGCGGGAACCTACAATGAGCAGTTCTTC. The chain combines TRBV28 with TRBJ2-1; 12 nucleotides match TRBD2. The CDR3 has 18 residues. Germline CDR1 is MDHEN and CDR2 is SYDVKM. V gave up 5 bases and J gave up 2 bases; unmatched junction bases: 10.

This clone was detected only a few times. This rearrangement joins TRBV9 to TRBJ1-1; 8 nucleotides agree with TRBD1. V gave up 2 bases and J gave up 4 bases; unmatched junction bases: 1. This CDR3 comprises 13 residues. Looked up from germline, CDR1 is SGDLS and CDR2 is YYNGEE. The CDR3 nucleotides read TGTGCCAGCAGCGTTACAGGGGGCACTGAAGCTTTCTTT. It is translated as CASSVTGGTEAFF. Filled out from reference TRBV9 and TRBJ1-1, the complete variable domain reads DSGVTQTPKHLITATGQRVTLRCSPRSGDLSVYWYQQSLDQGLQFLIQYYNGEERAKGNILERFSAQQFPDLHSELNLSSLELGDSALYFCASSVTGGTEAFFGQGTRLTVV.

The rearrangement links TRBV28 to TRBJ1-2; 7 bases are a match to TRBD1. Germline V gives CDR1 MDHEN, CDR2 SYDVKM. The V segment lost 3 bases and the J segment 6 bases; nucleotides outside the gene matches: 7. The CDR3 is made up of 14 amino acids. The CDR3 region has the DNA TGTGCCAGCAGTTTGGAAAGGGGGCGTAATGGCTACACCTTC. Translation gives CASSLERGRNGYTF.

The CDR3: CASSARDRNSGNTIYF. The CDR3 region has the DNA TGTGCCAGCAGTGCCCGGGACAGGAACTCTGGAAACACCATATATTTT. V gene TRBV25-1 combines with J gene TRBJ1-3; 8 bases align to TRBD1. CDR1 MGHDK and CDR2 SYGVNS come from the germline V gene. The trim removed 4 bases at V and 0 bases at J, leaving 5 bases unmatched. The CDR3 consists of 16 residues.

In its sample, this clone was seen a few times. The chain links TRBV6-5 to TRBJ2-5; D gene uncertain. V lost 6 bases and J 7 bases, leaving 21 bases between the germline ends. In germline, CDR1 is MNHEY, CDR2 SVGAGI. This CDR3 has 15 amino acids. Here the CDR3 DNA reads TGTGCCAGCAGAACCCCCGAAGAAGCCGAAGGGACCCAGTACTTC. Its protein is CASRTPEEAEGTQYF.

In the case of this clone: The junction departs from the called germline gene at one end, perhaps through a read error. The chain carries TRBV7-7 and TRBJ2-5; 8 bases fit TRBD2. The CDR3 length is 15 residues. From germline, CDR1 is SSHAT and CDR2 FNYEAQ (reference sequence). CDR3 region: CASSQSGSGQETQYF. DNA for the CDR3: TGTGCTAGCAGCCAAAGCGGGAGCGGGCAAGAGACCCAGTACTTC.